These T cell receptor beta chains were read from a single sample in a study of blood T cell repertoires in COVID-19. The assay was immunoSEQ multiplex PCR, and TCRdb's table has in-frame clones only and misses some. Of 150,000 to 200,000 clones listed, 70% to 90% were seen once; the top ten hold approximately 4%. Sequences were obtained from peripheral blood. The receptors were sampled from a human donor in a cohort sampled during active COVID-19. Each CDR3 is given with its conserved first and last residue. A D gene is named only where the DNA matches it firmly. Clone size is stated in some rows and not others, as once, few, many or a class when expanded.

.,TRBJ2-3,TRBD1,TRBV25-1,TGTGCCAGCAGGCGGACAGGGAACACAGATACGCAGTATTTT,CASRRTGNTDTQYF
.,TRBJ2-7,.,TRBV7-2,TGTGCCAGCAGCAAAAACAGGGTCTACGAGCAGTACTTC,CASSKNRVYEQYF
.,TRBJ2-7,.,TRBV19,TGTGCCAGTAGTGACGTGGACGGGAGCTCCTACGAGCAGTACTTC,CASSDVDGSSYEQYF
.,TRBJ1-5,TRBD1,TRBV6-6,TGTGCCAGCAGTTACTCGGACCAGGGGGCGCCCCAGCATTTT,CASSYSDQGAPQHF
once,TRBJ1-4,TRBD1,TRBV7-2,TGTGCCAGCAGCTGGACAGGGGTTGAAAAACTGTTTTTT,CASSWTGVEKLFF
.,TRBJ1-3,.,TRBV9,TGTGCCAGCAGCGTAACCACAGCTCCCTACTCTGGAAACACCATATATTTT,CASSVTTAPYSGNTIYF
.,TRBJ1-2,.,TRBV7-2,TGTGCCAGCAGCTCCCTCGCAGGGGCGGACTATGGCTACACCTTC,CASSSLAGADYGYTF
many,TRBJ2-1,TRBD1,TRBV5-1,TGCGCCAGCAGCTTGGAGGGGACAGATTACAATGAGCAGTTCTTC,CASSLEGTDYNEQFF
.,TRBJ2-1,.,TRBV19,TGTGCCAGTAGTGCTCAGGGGCGGACCTACAATGAGCAGTTCTTC,CASSAQGRTYNEQFF
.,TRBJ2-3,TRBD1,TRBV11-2,TGTGCCAGCAGCTTGACAGGGAAGGTCGATACGCAGTATTTT,CASSLTGKVDTQYF
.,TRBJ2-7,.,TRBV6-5,TGTGCCAGCAGGATGACAGTTGTTGGGTCCTACGAGCAGTACTTC,CASRMTVVGSYEQYF
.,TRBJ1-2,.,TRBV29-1,TGCAGCGCCTCATCCCTGGGAGTCTACACCTTC,CSASSLGVYTF
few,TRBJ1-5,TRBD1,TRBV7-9,TGTGCCAGCAGCTTCGCGGGACAGGTCAATCAGCCCCAGCATTTT,CASSFAGQVNQPQHF
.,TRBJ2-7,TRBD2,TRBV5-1,TGCGCCAGCAGCTTTGGGGCTAGCGGGATTGGCGAGCAGTACTTC,CASSFGASGIGEQYF
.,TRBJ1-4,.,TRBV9,TGTGCCAGCAGCCGACGCGGGGGGATTAATGAAAAACTGTTTTTT,CASSRRGGINEKLFF
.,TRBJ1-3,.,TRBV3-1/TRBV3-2,TGTGCCAGCAGCCAAGATGGGGGGGCAGAAGGCACCATATATTTT,CASSQDGGAEGTIYF
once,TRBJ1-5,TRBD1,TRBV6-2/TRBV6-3,TGTGCCAGCAACCCGGGACAGGGATATAGCAATCAGCCCCAGCATTTT,CASNPGQGYSNQPQHF
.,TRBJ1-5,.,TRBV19,TGTGCCAGTAGTATGTATCAGAGCGGCGATCAGCCCCAGCATTTT,CASSMYQSGDQPQHF
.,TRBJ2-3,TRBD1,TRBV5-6,TGTGCCAGCAGCCCAGGACAGGGAAGCACAGATACGCAGTATTTT,CASSPGQGSTDTQYF
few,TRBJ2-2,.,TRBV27,TGTGCCAGCACCACGGGGGTTGCCGGGGAGCTGTTTTTT,CASTTGVAGELFF
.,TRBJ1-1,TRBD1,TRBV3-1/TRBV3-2,TGTGCCAGCAGCCCCGGACAGGGGGCTGAAGCTTTCTTT,CASSPGQGAEAFF
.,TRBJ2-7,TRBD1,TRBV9,TGTGCCAGCAGCGTTGAGTTCGGACAGGGGAACGAGCAGTACTTC,CASSVEFGQGNEQYF
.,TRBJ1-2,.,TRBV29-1,TGCAGCGCATATCCTTTCGGGAAGGGCTACACCTTC,CSAYPFGKGYTF
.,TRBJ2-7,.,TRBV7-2,TGTGCCAGCAGCTTGAACAGACCCTACGAGCAGTACTTC,CASSLNRPYEQYF
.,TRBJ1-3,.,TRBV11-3,TGTGCCAGCAGCTCGGGGAGTTCTGGAAACACCATATATTTT,CASSSGSSGNTIYF
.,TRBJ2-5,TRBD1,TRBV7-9,TGTGCCAGCAGCTATTCAGGGGGCGCGGAGGAGACCCAGTACTTC,CASSYSGGAEETQYF
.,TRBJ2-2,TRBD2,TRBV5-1,TGCGCCAGCAGCCAGTGGACTAGCGCGAACACCGGGGAGCTGTTTTTT,CASSQWTSANTGELFF
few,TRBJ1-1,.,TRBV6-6,TGTGCCAGCAGTTGGGGAGGGGGCACTGAAGCTTTCTTT,CASSWGGGTEAFF
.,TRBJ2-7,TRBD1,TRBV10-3,TGTGCCATCAGCGTTGGACAGGATCGAGAGCAGTACTTC,CAISVGQDREQYF
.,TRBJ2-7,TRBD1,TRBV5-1,TGCGCCAGCAGTTCCGGGACAGGGGACTACGAGCAGTACTTC,CASSSGTGDYEQYF
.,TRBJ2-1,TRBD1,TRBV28,TGTGCCAGCGGGGGGCTGGACAGGGTTAATGAGCAGTTCTTC,CASGGLDRVNEQFF
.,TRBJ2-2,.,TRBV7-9,TGTGCCAGCAGCGGATACTCAGGGGAGCCCGGGGAGCTGTTTTTT,CASSGYSGEPGELFF
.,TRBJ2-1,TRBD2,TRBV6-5,TGTGCCAGCAGCAAGCGGACTAGCAGGTACAATGAGCAGTTCTTC,CASSKRTSRYNEQFF
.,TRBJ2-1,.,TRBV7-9,TGTGCCAGCAGCCTTTTAATACTAGCTGGAAACAATGAGCAGTTCTTC,CASSLLILAGNNEQFF
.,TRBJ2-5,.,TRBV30,TGTGCCTGGAGAGCGCCTAATAGGGGGGAGACCCAGTACTTC,CAWRAPNRGETQYF
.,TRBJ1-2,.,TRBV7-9,TGTGCCAGCAGCACCGACAGCGCCCTACACTATGGCTACACCTTC,CASSTDSALHYGYTF
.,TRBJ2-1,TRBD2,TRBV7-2,TGTGCCAGCAGCCCCCCACCCTTAGCGGGAGGGGTCAATGAGCAGTTCTTC,CASSPPPLAGGVNEQFF
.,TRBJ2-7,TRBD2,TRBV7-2,TGTGCCAGCAGCTTCTTCGTAGCGGGAGGGAGTTACGAGCAGTACTTC,CASSFFVAGGSYEQYF
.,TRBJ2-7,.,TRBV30,TGTGCCTGGAGTGTATCTACCTACGAGCAGTACTTC,CAWSVSTYEQYF
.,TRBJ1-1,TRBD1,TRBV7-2,TGTGCCAGCAGCAACCTGGGACAGCCGAACACTGAAGCTTTCTTT,CASSNLGQPNTEAFF
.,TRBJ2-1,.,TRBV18,TGTGCCAGCTCACCACCGAAGAGCTCCTACAATGAGCAGTTCTTC,CASSPPKSSYNEQFF
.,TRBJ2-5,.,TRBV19,TGTGCCAGTAGTGGACCGGGAAAAGGTTCCGAGACCCAGTACTTC,CASSGPGKGSETQYF
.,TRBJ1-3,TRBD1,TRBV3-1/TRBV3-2,TGTGCCAGCAGGGGAACAGGGGTAGGAAACACCATATATTTT,CASRGTGVGNTIYF
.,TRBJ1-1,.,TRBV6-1,TGTGCCAGCAGTGACAGCCCACAGGGATGGGGCACTGAAGCTTTCTTT,CASSDSPQGWGTEAFF
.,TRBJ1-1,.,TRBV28,TGTGCCAGCGTGGGGCCCTTGAACACTGAAGCTTTCTTT,CASVGPLNTEAFF
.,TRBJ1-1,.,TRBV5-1,TGCGCCAGCAGCTTCAGGGGCACTGAAGCTTTCTTT,CASSFRGTEAFF
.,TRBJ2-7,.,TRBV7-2,TGTGCCAGCAGCTTAGGCAGGCCACTTGACGAGCAGTACTTC,CASSLGRPLDEQYF
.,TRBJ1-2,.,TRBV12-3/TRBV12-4,TGTGCCAGCAGTTCCCCAGGGCGCGGCTACACCTTC,CASSSPGRGYTF
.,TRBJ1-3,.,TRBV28,TGTGCCAGCAGGCCCGCAGGAAAAAACTCTGGAAACACCATATATTTT,CASRPAGKNSGNTIYF
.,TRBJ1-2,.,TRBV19,TGTGCCAGTAGCGAGGGTGGTTATGGCTACACCTTC,CASSEGGYGYTF